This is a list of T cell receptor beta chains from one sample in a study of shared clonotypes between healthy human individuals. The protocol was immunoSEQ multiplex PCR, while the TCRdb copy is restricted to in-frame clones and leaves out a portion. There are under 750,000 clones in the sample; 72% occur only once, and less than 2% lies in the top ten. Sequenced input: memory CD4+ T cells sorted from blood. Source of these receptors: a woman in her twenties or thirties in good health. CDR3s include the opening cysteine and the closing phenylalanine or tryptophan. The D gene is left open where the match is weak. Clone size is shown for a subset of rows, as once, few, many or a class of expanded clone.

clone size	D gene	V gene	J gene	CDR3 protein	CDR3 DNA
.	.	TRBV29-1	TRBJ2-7	CSPPLYGGFSYEQYF	TGCAGCCCCCCCCTCTACGGGGGTTTCTCCTACGAGCAGTACTTC
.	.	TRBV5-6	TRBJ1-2	CASSLGGVGAAGYTF	TGTGCCAGCAGCTTGGGAGGCGTGGGGGCGGCTGGCTACACCTTC
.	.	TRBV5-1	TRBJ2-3	CASSLGRPAGGTDTQYF	TGCGCCAGCAGCTTGGGTCGGCCGGCTGGGGGGACAGATACGCAGTATTTT
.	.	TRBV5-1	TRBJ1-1	CASSRGTENTEAFF	TGCGCCAGCAGCCGGGGGACGGAGAACACTGAAGCTTTCTTT
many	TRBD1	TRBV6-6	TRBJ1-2	CASSPHRDRVDGYTF	TGTGCCAGCAGTCCTCATCGGGACAGGGTTGATGGCTACACCTTC
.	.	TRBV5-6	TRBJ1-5	CASSLSGVSRNQPQHF	TGTGCCAGCAGCTTGTCCGGGGTCAGCCGCAATCAGCCCCAGCATTTT
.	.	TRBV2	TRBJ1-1	CASSSARDTEAFF	TGTGCCAGCAGTTCCGCACGGGACACTGAAGCTTTCTTT
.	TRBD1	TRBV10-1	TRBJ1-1	CASSESQGGEAFF	TGCGCCAGCAGTGAGTCTCAGGGGGGTGAAGCTTTCTTT
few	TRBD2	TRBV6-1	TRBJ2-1	CASNDLAGGPNEQFF	TGTGCCAGCAATGACCTAGCGGGAGGGCCGAATGAGCAGTTCTTC
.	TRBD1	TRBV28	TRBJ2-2	CASLGQGAVSVSGVGELFF	TGTGCCAGCTTAGGACAGGGGGCCGTATCGGTCTCGGGCGTCGGGGAGCTGTTTTTT
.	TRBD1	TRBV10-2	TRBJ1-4	CASSDPGGGTRKLFF	TGCGCCAGCAGTGACCCAGGGGGCGGGACGAGGAAACTGTTTTTT
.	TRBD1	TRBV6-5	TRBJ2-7	CASRISRDSPHEQYF	TGTGCCAGCAGGATCTCCCGGGACAGTCCACACGAGCAGTACTTC
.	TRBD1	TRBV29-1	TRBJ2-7	CSVGVGTGGYEQYF	TGCAGCGTTGGCGTAGGGACAGGGGGCTACGAGCAGTACTTC